The 22 T cell receptor beta chains reported below all come from one sample, sequenced in a study of blood T cell repertoires in COVID-19. Repertoires were generated with immunoSEQ multiplex PCR, while TCRdb's copy carries only in-frame clones and drops some. The sample has under 300,000 clones, around 89% seen once. Sample: PBMCs or T cells enriched from blood (not recorded which). The receptors come from a man aged 35 to 55 who had recovered from COVID-19.

This clone was seen repeatedly, ten times or more. The chain joins TRBV5-6 to TRBJ1-2; perhaps TRBD1 as D (5 bases). The CDR3 contains 17 residues. CDR1 and CDR2 (germline): SGHDT, YYEEEE. V was clipped by 5 bases and J by 4 bases, with 24 bases between them. CDR3 DNA: TGTGCCAGCAGGAGTGTCGCGGGGGTAGGCTCTAGCTATGGCTACACCTTC. This codes for CASRSVAGVGSSYGYTF.

This sequence joins TRBV6-5 and TRBJ1-2; D ambiguous. The germline CDR1 and CDR2 sequences are MNHEY and SVGAGI. Trimming removed 5 bases at V and 3 bases at J, with 10 bases between. The CDR3 is made up of 13 amino acids. The CDR3 sequence is CASSPRRDYGYTF. The CDR3 region has the DNA TGTGCCAGCAGTCCCCGACGGGACTATGGCTACACCTTC.

This sequence joins TRBV28 and TRBJ2-7; tentative D call: TRBD1 (5 bases). The CDR3 runs 14 residues. CDR1 is MDHEN and CDR2 is SYDVKM in the germline V gene. With 5 bases removed from V and 3 bases from J, the gap between germline ends came to 14 bases. CDR3 sequence reads: CASSPVGQGYEQYF. The DNA for the CDR3 is TGTGCCAGCAGTCCGGTGGGGCAGGGCTACGAGCAGTACTTC.

The genes are TRBV15 and TRBJ1-2; a possible D gene is TRBD1 (5 bases). The V end lost 1 base, the J end lost 5 bases, and 14 bases lay between the germline ends. Germline V CDR1 and CDR2: LNHNV, YYDKDF (reference sequence). CDR3 length equals 15 residues. The CDR3, as DNA: TGTGCCACCAGCAGAGGGGTGCAGGGATGGTATGGCTACACCTTC. Translating gives CATSRGVQGWYGYTF.

DNA for the CDR3: TGTGCCACCAGCAGCAAACAGGGAGGGGGAATTAACTATGGCTACACCTTC. This gives the protein CATSSKQGGGINYGYTF. This sequence joins TRBV15 and TRBJ1-2; TRBD1 is a possible D gene (6 bases). This CDR3 has 17 residues. The germline V gene encodes CDR1 LNHNV and CDR2 YYDKDF (reference sequence). Between the trimmed V and J ends, which lost 3 bases and 1 base, there was a span of 18 bases.

The V gene is TRBV6-1, the J gene TRBJ2-3; D might be TRBD1 (6 bases). Trimming shortened V by 2 bases and J by 14 bases, and 17 bases separated the two germline ends. Looked up from germline, CDR1 is MNHNS and CDR2 is SASEGT. CDR3 size: 13 residues. DNA for the CDR3: TGTGCCAGCAGTGAAAGCTACAGGGACATCGGGTATTTT. Its protein product is CASSESYRDIGYF.

The chain uses TRBV6-5 and TRBJ1-1, with unresolved D. This CDR3 is built from 15 residues. CDR1 MNHEY and CDR2 SVGAGI come from the germline V gene. With 7 bases removed from V and 0 bases from J, the gap between germline ends came to 15 bases. The DNA of the CDR3 is TGTGCCAGCACTAAGCTAAGGGAGGTGAACACTGAAGCTTTCTTT. Its translation is CASTKLREVNTEAFF.

The genes are TRBV3-1 (or the pseudogene TRBV3-2) and TRBJ2-3, with D tentatively TRBD2 (6 bases). The CDR3 has 15 residues. Looked up from germline, CDR1 is LGHDT and CDR2 is YNNKEL (reference sequence). V dropped 4 bases and J dropped 2 bases, with 13 bases sitting between them. The CDR3 nucleotides read TGTGCCAGCAGCCTCCTCGGGGGACTCACAGATACGCAGTATTTT. Translation gives CASSLLGGLTDTQYF.

This clone is a singleton in its sample. The V and J genes are TRBV11-1 and TRBJ2-5; D is unresolved. Trimming left V 5 bases short and J 4 bases short, with 5 bases between. The CDR3 has 11 residues. Per germline, CDR1 SGHAT and CDR2 FQDESV (reference sequence). The CDR3 DNA reads as TGTGCCAGCAGCCCCCGAGAGACCCAGTACTTC. This encodes CASSPRETQYF.

The rearrangement uses TRBV12-5 and TRBJ1-1, with D uncertain. The CDR3 spans 14 residues. Germline loops: CDR1 LGHNT, CDR2 FRNRAP. The V end was cut by 1 base, the J end by 2 bases, with 8 bases between. Here the CDR3 DNA reads TGTGCTAGTGGTTTGGACGGAGGAAACACTGAAGCTTTCTTT. This codes for CASGLDGGNTEAFF.

This rearrangement joins TRBV28 to TRBJ1-2; 8 nucleotides align to TRBD1. V was clipped by 2 bases and J by 6 bases; unmatched bases: 8. CDR1 is MDHEN and CDR2 is SYDVKM in the germline V gene. The CDR3 length is 15 residues. The CDR3 sequence is CASSLMGQESHGYTF. Here the CDR3 DNA reads TGTGCCAGCAGTTTAATGGGACAGGAAAGTCATGGCTACACCTTC.

This chain uses TRBV5-1 with TRBJ1-1; 8 bases match TRBD1. The CDR3 loop spans 13 amino acids. Per germline, CDR1 SGHRS and CDR2 YFSETQ. The junction had 7 bases not matched to a gene; V was cut back by 4 bases and J by 8 bases. CDR3 DNA: TGCGCCAGCAGCGACGCCGGGACAGGCGAAGCTTTCTTT. Translation: CASSDAGTGEAFF.

The V and J genes are TRBV6-5 and TRBJ1-3; D is unresolved. The CDR3 is 14 residues long. The germline CDR1 and CDR2 sequences are MNHEY and SVGAGI. V was shortened by 8 bases and J by 4 bases, with 15 bases between the two germline ends. The CDR3 nucleotides are TGTGCCAGCCGGCTAGCACCCGAAGGAAACACCATATATTTT. Translated: CASRLAPEGNTIYF.

This clone was seen many times. This sequence joins TRBV25-1 and TRBJ2-1; unclear D gene. The V end was cut by 1 base, the J end by 3 bases, with 7 bases between. Per germline, CDR1 MGHDK and CDR2 SYGVNS. CDR3 length: 14 amino acids. CDR3 in DNA: TGTGCCAGCAGTGAATCAAGAGACTACAATGAGCAGTTCTTC. Translating it yields CASSESRDYNEQFF.

The sample holds one count of this clone. V and J are TRBV27 and TRBJ2-5; tentatively, D is TRBD2 (5 bases). This CDR3 contains 17 residues. CDR1 is MNHEY, CDR2 SMNVEV, per germline (reference sequence). V lost 2 bases and J lost 5, with 21 bases in between. The CDR3 region is CASSLKLSGPVTETQYF. The CDR3 coding sequence is TGTGCCAGCAGTTTAAAGTTGAGCGGCCCTGTGACGGAGACCCAGTACTTC.

V and J are TRBV19 and TRBJ1-5, with no clear D. The CDR3 consists of 16 residues. The germline CDR1 and CDR2 sequences are LNHDA and SQIVND (reference sequence). V shed 5 bases and J shed 0 bases, with 14 bases lying between them. The chain's CDR3 is CASSVATDYSNQPQHF. In DNA form, the CDR3 reads TGTGCCAGTAGTGTCGCAACAGATTATAGCAATCAGCCCCAGCATTTT.

This sequence joins TRBV7-2 and TRBJ1-6; TRBD1 matches at 10 bases. The germline gives CDR1 SGHTA, CDR2 FQGNSA. V trimming: 5 bases; J trimming: 13 bases; junction bases outside the gene matches: 5. CDR3 length: 13 residues. The CDR3 DNA reads TGTGCCAGCAGCCGGGACAGGGGAGATCCCCTCCACTTT. It codes for CASSRDRGDPLHF.

The chain combines TRBV18 with TRBJ1-6, with a weak D call TRBD1 (6 bases). The CDR3 sequence is 16 residues long. Trimming removed 6 bases at V and 0 bases at J, with 12 bases between. From germline, CDR1 is KGHSH and CDR2 LQKENI. The CDR3 nucleotides read TGTGCCAGCTCTCCCGACAGGAGCTCCTATAATTCACCCCTCCACTTT. Protein: CASSPDRSSYNSPLHF.

The rearrangement uses TRBV6-5 and TRBJ1-1; a weak D match, TRBD1 (6 bases). Germline CDR1 reads MNHEY; CDR2 reads SVGAGI. This CDR3 spans 14 amino acids. V dropped 5 bases and J dropped 2 bases, with 12 bases sitting between them. For the CDR3, the DNA is TGTGCCAGCAGTCCAGGACAGCTTAACACTGAAGCTTTCTTT. It translates to CASSPGQLNTEAFF.

The sample holds one count of this clone. CDR3 in DNA: TGCAGCGGAGTCGGGACTAGCTCTTGGACAGATACGCAGTATTTT. This codes for CSGVGTSSWTDTQYF. The chain uses TRBV29-1 and TRBJ2-3, with 9 nucleotides matching TRBD2. Germline V gene lookup returns CDR1 SQVTM and CDR2 ANQGSEA. J gave up 3 bases and V 7 bases, and 11 bases lay outside the gene matches. The CDR3 extends over 15 amino acids.

This chain connects TRBV6-5 to TRBJ1-5; D remains ambiguous. The CDR3 length is 15 residues. V gave up 0 bases and J gave up 1 base, with 7 bases separating them. Germline V lookup: CDR1 MNHEY, CDR2 SVGAGI. CDR3 in amino acids: CASSYSAGSNQPQHF. The CDR3 bases are TGTGCCAGCAGTTACTCCGCGGGAAGCAATCAGCCCCAGCATTTT.

The J gene is TRBJ2-5, the V gene TRBV6-2 or TRBV6-3, with 7 nucleotides matching TRBD1. The V gene's germline CDR1 is MNHEY and CDR2 SVGEGT. J lost 7 bases, V lost 2 bases, and 7 bases had no gene match. The length of the CDR3 is 14 residues. CDR3 in DNA: TGTGCCAGCAGTTACGGGACAGCGAGAGCGACCCAGTACTTC. Its translation is CASSYGTARATQYF.